These T cell receptor beta chains were read from a single sample in a study of blood T cell dynamics during melanoma immunotherapy. This table comes from immunoSEQ multiplex PCR, and its TCRdb copy is limited to in-frame clones, with some not included. The repertoire holds 7,000 or so clones, around 81% seen once, with 16% in the top ten. This material consisted of blood, taken from a patient treated with checkpoint blockade. The receptors originated from a human donor with melanoma. Each CDR3 is given with its conserved first and last residue. Fields, in order: clone size, V gene, D gene, J gene, CDR3 protein, CDR3 DNA. The D gene is left open where the match is weak. Expanded clones are given a class, and other clones once, few, many or no size at all.

>-|TRBV27|TRBD1|TRBJ2-7
CASRGTVSSYEQYF
TGTGCCAGCAGGGGGACAGTGTCCTCCTACGAGCAGTACTTC
>-|TRBV30|-|TRBJ1-1
CAWSVFGAGNTEAFF
TGTGCCTGGAGTGTGTTTGGGGCGGGGAACACTGAAGCTTTCTTT
>-|TRBV5-1|TRBD1|TRBJ2-7
CASSLVGQGTEQYF
TGCGCCAGCAGCTTGGTGGGACAGGGGACCGAGCAGTACTTC
>-|TRBV5-8|TRBD1|TRBJ1-5
CASLQGRGGNQPQHF
TGTGCCAGCCTACAGGGGAGAGGCGGCAATCAGCCCCAGCATTTT
>-|TRBV4-1|TRBD2|TRBJ2-2
CASSQDSQWGGRYTGELFF
TGCGCCAGCAGCCAAGATAGCCAGTGGGGCGGGAGGTACACCGGGGAGCTGTTTTTT
>few|TRBV19|TRBD2|TRBJ2-7
CASSRGLAGIPYEQYF
TGTGCCAGTAGTAGGGGACTAGCGGGAATTCCCTACGAGCAGTACTTC
>few|TRBV5-4|-|TRBJ1-1
CASSLSANTEAFF
TGTGCCAGCAGCTTGAGTGCGAACACTGAAGCTTTCTTT
>-|TRBV10-3|TRBD1|TRBJ2-7
CAITNRDSTYEQYF
TGTGCCATCACGAACCGGGACAGTACCTACGAGCAGTACTTC
>-|TRBV19|-|TRBJ1-6
CASRPGLNSPLHF
TGTGCCAGTAGGCCGGGCTTAAATTCACCCCTCCACTTT
>-|TRBV4-3|TRBD2|TRBJ2-7
CASSQERESYYEQYF
TGCGCCAGCAGCCAAGAGCGGGAGTCCTACTACGAGCAGTACTTC
>-|TRBV9|-|TRBJ2-7
CASGLGVYEQYF
TGTGCCAGCGGATTAGGGGTCTACGAGCAGTACTTC
>-|TRBV28|-|TRBJ1-3
CASSSRGGGSGNTIYF
TGTGCCAGCAGTTCCCGGGGCGGAGGCTCTGGAAACACCATATATTTT
>-|TRBV6-1|-|TRBJ2-7
CASTVVVF
TGTGCCAGCACCGTAGTTGTCTTC
>-|TRBV6-4|-|TRBJ2-6
CASSDQGGGSGANVLTF
TGTGCCAGCAGTGATCAGGGGGGGGGCTCTGGGGCCAACGTCCTGACTTTC
>once|TRBV25-1|TRBD1|TRBJ1-2
CASSEAGGWYGYTF
TGTGCCAGCAGTGAGGCAGGGGGATGGTATGGCTACACCTTC
>-|TRBV19|TRBD2|TRBJ2-7
CASSLGLAGGPYEQYF
TGTGCCAGTAGTCTGGGACTAGCGGGAGGACCCTACGAGCAGTACTTC
>-|TRBV15|TRBD1|TRBJ2-7
CATSRDGTGGSYEQYF
TGTGCCACCAGCAGAGACGGGACAGGGGGTTCGTACGAGCAGTACTTC
>-|TRBV9|-|TRBJ1-3
CASSVSDQGFSGNTIYF
TGTGCCAGCAGCGTATCCGATCAGGGCTTCTCTGGAAACACCATATATTTT
>-|TRBV19|TRBD1|TRBJ2-7
CASSIDVQGPYEQYF
TGTGCCAGTAGTATAGATGTACAGGGGCCCTACGAGCAGTACTTC
>-|TRBV7-9|TRBD2|TRBJ2-7
CASSRERESIYEQYF
TGTGCCAGCAGCAGAGAGCGGGAGTCTATCTACGAGCAGTACTTC
>once|TRBV28|-|TRBJ1-2
CASSAEWSGYTF
TGTGCCAGCAGCGCCGAGTGGAGTGGCTACACCTTC
>-|TRBV6-6|-|TRBJ1-3
CASRDLGGNTIYF
TGTGCCAGCCGGGACCTAGGGGGAAACACCATATATTTT
>few|TRBV19|TRBD1|TRBJ2-7
CASSPGQGRSYEQYF
TGTGCCAGTAGTCCCGGACAGGGGAGATCCTACGAGCAGTACTTC
>-|TRBV28|-|TRBJ2-7
CASSWDGTSYEQYF
TGTGCCAGCAGTTGGGACGGAACCTCCTACGAGCAGTACTTC
>-|TRBV6-1|-|TRBJ2-7
CASSAEGPRYEQYF
TGTGCCAGCAGTGCGGAGGGGCCCCGCTACGAGCAGTACTTC
>-|TRBV9|TRBD1|TRBJ1-2
CASLPGQGIGNRYTF
TGTGCCAGCCTCCCCGGACAGGGGATAGGGAATCGCTACACCTTC
>-|TRBV5-1|-|TRBJ1-6
CASSPGRRSSPLHF
TGCGCCAGCAGCCCGGGTCGGAGAAGTTCACCCCTCCACTTT
>-|TRBV4-3|-|TRBJ2-7
CASSQELGSVLEQYF
TGCGCCAGCAGCCAAGAATTAGGTTCCGTACTCGAGCAGTACTTC
>few|TRBV30|TRBD1|TRBJ1-5
CAWSVGQGNSNQPQHF
TGTGCCTGGAGTGTAGGACAGGGGAATAGCAATCAGCCCCAGCATTTT
>-|TRBV5-4|TRBD1|TRBJ2-7
CASSLGQGSYEQYF
TGTGCCAGCAGCCTTGGACAGGGCAGCTACGAGCAGTACTTC
>-|TRBV4-3|TRBD1|TRBJ1-2
CASSQDGRQGYGYTF
TGCGCCAGCAGCCAAGATGGTAGACAGGGATATGGCTACACCTTC
>-|TRBV11-2|-|TRBJ2-7
CASSLALGTPSYEQYF
TGTGCCAGCAGCTTAGCACTCGGGACTCCTTCCTACGAGCAGTACTTC
>-|TRBV19|-|TRBJ2-1
CASSNGFGYNEQFF
TGTGCCAGTAGTAACGGGTTCGGATACAATGAGCAGTTCTTC
>-|TRBV10-1|-|TRBJ2-7
CASRDLRGEQYF
TGCGCCAGCCGGGACCTGCGAGGAGAGCAGTACTTC
>few|TRBV4-2|TRBD2|TRBJ2-7
CASSPTSGLAVYEQYF
TGTGCCAGCAGCCCGACGTCCGGACTAGCGGTGTACGAGCAGTACTTC
>-|TRBV6-6|-|TRBJ1-1
CASSYSGGTEAFF
TGTGCCAGCAGTTACTCAGGGGGCACTGAAGCTTTCTTT
>-|TRBV5-4|-|TRBJ2-7
CASSPRGEAYEQYF
TGTGCCAGCAGCCCCAGAGGGGAGGCCTACGAGCAGTACTTC
>-|TRBV7-2|TRBD1|TRBJ2-7
CASSSGTGYEQYF
TGTGCCAGCAGCTCCGGGACAGGGTACGAGCAGTACTTC
>-|TRBV28|TRBD1|TRBJ1-2
CATSNLNRGSSSYGYTF
TGTGCCACCAGCAACCTTAACAGGGGGAGCTCATCCTATGGCTACACCTTC
>few|TRBV19|TRBD2|TRBJ2-7
CASSTGLAGPSSYEQYF
TGTGCCAGTAGTACGGGACTAGCGGGGCCGAGCTCCTACGAGCAGTACTTC
>-|TRBV13|TRBD2|TRBJ2-1
CASSLTSGRARILNEQFF
TGTGCCAGCAGCTTAACTAGCGGGAGGGCCCGGATACTTAATGAGCAGTTCTTC
>few|TRBV7-2|TRBD1|TRBJ2-7
CASSSPTGVPDYEQYF
TGTGCCAGCAGCTCCCCGACAGGGGTCCCAGACTACGAGCAGTACTTC
>-|TRBV5-6|-|TRBJ1-1
CASSLGPRTVEAFF
TGTGCCAGCAGCTTGGGGCCCCGGACCGTTGAAGCTTTCTTT
>-|TRBV18|TRBD1|TRBJ1-4
CASSPGQGDEKLFF
TGTGCCAGCTCACCAGGACAGGGGGATGAAAAACTGTTTTTT
>-|TRBV19|TRBD1|TRBJ2-7
CASSRDTTGTYEQYF
TGTGCCAGTAGTCGGGATACGACAGGGACCTACGAGCAGTACTTC
>-|TRBV19|-|TRBJ1-1
CASSQTLNTEAFF
TGTGCCAGTAGCCAGACCTTGAACACTGAAGCTTTCTTT
>-|TRBV6-1|TRBD1|TRBJ1-5
CASRCPGQDQPQHF
TGTGCCAGCAGATGCCCGGGACAGGATCAGCCCCAGCATTTT
>-|TRBV19|-|TRBJ2-5
CASSILGNQETQYF
TGTGCCAGTAGTATACTGGGCAACCAAGAGACCCAGTACTTC
>-|TRBV18|-|TRBJ1-1
CASSPGGEINEAFF
TGTGCCAGCTCACCAGGGGGCGAAATCAATGAAGCTTTCTTT
>-|TRBV5-1|-|TRBJ2-7
CASSWGASYEQYF
TGCGCCAGCAGTTGGGGGGCCTCCTACGAGCAGTACTTC
>-|TRBV19|-|TRBJ2-1
CASIGGGGAGNEQFF
TGTGCCAGTATCGGGGGAGGGGGCGCTGGAAATGAGCAGTTCTTC
>-|TRBV7-9|TRBD1|TRBJ1-1
CASSSTTGGKTEAFF
TGTGCCAGCAGCTCGACGACAGGGGGCAAGACTGAAGCTTTCTTT
>-|TRBV5-6|-|TRBJ1-3
CASSLVDSFSGNTIYF
TGTGCCAGCAGCCTCGTTGACAGCTTCTCTGGAAACACCATATATTTT
>once|TRBV27|-|TRBJ2-1
CASSLDGSSYNEQFF
TGTGCCAGCAGCTTGGACGGGAGCTCCTACAATGAGCAGTTCTTC
>-|TRBV2|TRBD1|TRBJ2-7
CASSWDRTTSYEQYF
TGTGCCAGCAGTTGGGACAGAACAACCTCCTACGAGCAGTACTTC
>-|TRBV14|-|TRBJ1-2
CASSLAAGNGYTF
TGTGCCAGCAGCCTCGCGGCGGGGAATGGCTACACCTTC
>-|TRBV4-3|-|TRBJ1-5
CASSQGGDWRIQPQHF
TGCGCCAGCAGCCAAGGGGGAGATTGGAGGATTCAGCCCCAGCATTTT
>-|TRBV5-4|TRBD1|TRBJ1-1
CASSGRTGDTEAFF
TGTGCCAGCAGCGGTAGGACAGGGGACACTGAAGCTTTCTTT